This T cell receptor beta chain stems from a study of T cells in Graves' hyperthyroidism and ophthalmopathy. The wider study: Blood from the periphery was taken at initial diagnosis, before any treatment.

Patients were excluded because of uncontrolled infection, other autoimmune disease, pregnancy or lactation. More than 8 ml fresh peripheral blood yielded the PBMCs. RNA transcripts gave rise to amplified TCR beta CDR3 regions. Researchers ran a first-round RT-PCR on the TCR CDR3 using the HTBI primer set. From the multiplex PCR reads, TCRdb called clonotypes with MiXCR, one entry per CDR3 protein. The table shows 300,000 to 400,000 distinct CDR3 sequences, with around a sixth occurring only once. Findings and limits, study-wide: Most thyroid clonotypes expanded above 0.001 were also detected in blood.

For this clonotype: Its antigen is unknown.

This CDR3 comprises 15 residues. Germline-derived CDR1 and CDR2 are MNHNS and SASEGT. Trimming shortened V by 4 bases and J by 1 base, and 13 bases separated the two germline ends. The chain uses TRBV6-1 and TRBJ2-5; D might be TRBD1 (6 bases). Sequenced material: blood. The clonotype originates from a woman between 45 and 60 years old with Graves' hyperthyroidism. CDR3 residues: CASSGFGQPQETQYF. The DNA for the CDR3 is TGTGCCAGCAGTGGGTTTGGACAGCCCCAAGAGACCCAGTACTTC.